Below, 20 T cell receptor beta chains from the same sample are listed, as sequenced in a study of siplizumab effects on memory and regulatory T cells. The method was immunoSEQ multiplex PCR; TCRdb's version includes in-frame clones alone and lacks a portion of them. This table holds about 100,000 clones, around 90% found once. The sample was CD4+ T cells sorted from blood. The receptors were sampled from a human donor in good health.

The rearrangement uses TRBV5-1 and TRBJ1-1; TRBD1 matches at 7 bases. This CDR3 has 13 residues. Germline CDR1 reads SGHRS; CDR2 reads YFSETQ. Unmatched junction bases numbered 2, after V lost 4 bases and J lost 2 bases. The CDR3 bases are TGCGCCAGCAGCAGACAGGGTAACACTGAAGCTTTCTTT. Translated: CASSRQGNTEAFF.

This clone was seen a single time. V and J are TRBV4-2 and TRBJ1-1; weak D call: TRBD1 (6 bases). Germline loops: CDR1 LGHNA, CDR2 YNFKEQ. The CDR3 runs 16 residues. V was clipped by 0 bases and J by 0 bases, with 11 bases between them. The CDR3 loop reads CASSQELGAMNTEAFF. In nucleotides, the CDR3 is TGTGCCAGCAGCCAAGAATTGGGGGCCATGAACACTGAAGCTTTCTTT.

CDR3 region: CASRSKGDRSNYGYTF. The CDR3 nucleotides are TGTGCCAGCAGGTCCAAAGGGGACAGATCTAACTATGGCTACACCTTC. This chain links TRBV7-3 with TRBJ1-2; 7 bases match TRBD1. Germline CDR1 is SGHTA and CDR2 is FQGTGA. The length of the CDR3 is 16 residues. J lost 0 bases, V lost 6 bases, and 10 bases had no gene match.

This sequence joins TRBV5-1 and TRBJ1-1; tentatively, D is TRBD1 (6 bases). The length of the CDR3 is 15 residues. CDR1 is SGHRS, CDR2 YFSETQ, per germline. V shed 2 bases and J shed 5 bases, with 16 bases lying between them. The CDR3 region has the DNA TGCGCCAGCAGCTTCATACAGGGTAGTATAACTGAAGCTTTCTTT. Its translation: CASSFIQGSITEAFF.

The chain recombines TRBV6-5 with TRBJ1-5; the D is unclear. Trimming took 3 bases from V and 2 from J, leaving 5 bases between them. Germline V CDR1 and CDR2: MNHEY, SVGAGI. CDR3 length: 13 residues. Here the CDR3 DNA reads TGTGCCAGCAGTTATAACCGCAATCAGCCCCAGCATTTT. This sequence encodes CASSYNRNQPQHF.

The chain combines TRBV5-1 with TRBJ1-4; 7 nucleotides match TRBD1. J gave up 4 bases and V 6 bases, and 9 bases lay outside the gene matches. The CDR3 sequence is 15 residues long. Germline V CDR1 and CDR2: SGHRS, YFSETQ. The CDR3 here is CASTLEGGINEKLFF. The CDR3, as DNA: TGCGCCAGCACCCTGGAAGGGGGCATTAATGAAAAACTGTTTTTT.

The chain joins TRBV19 to TRBJ2-7; the D gene is possibly TRBD2 (7 bases). The CDR3 is 16 amino acids. Trimming cost V 6 bases and J 5 bases, with 23 bases left between them. CDR1 LNHDA and CDR2 SQIVND come from the germline V gene (reference sequence). CDR3 in amino acids: CASRPGRTQGGHEQYF. DNA for the CDR3: TGTGCCAGTAGACCTGGGCGGACACAGGGAGGGCACGAGCAGTACTTC.

The chain uses TRBV19 and TRBJ2-7; tentative D call: TRBD1 (6 bases). CDR3 length equals 14 residues. Germline lookup yields CDR1 LNHDA and CDR2 SQIVND (reference sequence). Between the trimmed V and J ends, which lost 5 bases and 4 bases, there was a span of 15 bases. CDR3 residues: CASSRTRDTYEQYF. The CDR3 DNA reads as TGTGCCAGTAGTCGAACCCGGGACACTTACGAGCAGTACTTC. Looking up the rest from reference TRBV19 and TRBJ2-7 gives the full variable domain: DGGITQSPKYLFRKEGQNVTLSCEQNLNHDAMYWYRQDPGQGLRLIYYSQIVNDFQKGDIAEGYSVSREKKESFPLTVTSAQKNPTAFYLCASSRTRDTYEQYFGPGTRLTVT.

The chain carries TRBV7-9 and TRBJ2-5; D tentatively fits TRBD1 or TRBD2 (5 bases each). The germline CDR1 and CDR2 sequences are SEHNR and FQNEAQ (reference sequence). Between the trimmed V and J ends, which lost 4 bases and 6 bases, there was a span of 18 bases. This CDR3 has 15 residues. CDR3 bases: TGTGCCAGCAGCTGGACGTCCCGGGGACCCCAGACCCAGTACTTC. Its protein product is CASSWTSRGPQTQYF.

The chain uses TRBV4-2 and TRBJ2-7; D ambiguous. Germline V gives CDR1 LGHNA, CDR2 YNFKEQ. Trimming removed 2 bases at V and 2 bases at J, with 10 bases between. This CDR3 is 14 amino acids long. Here the CDR3 reads CASSQSRQTYEQYF. CDR3 sequence (DNA): TGTGCCAGCAGCCAAAGTCGGCAAACCTACGAGCAGTACTTC.

This chain links TRBV11-2 with TRBJ1-6, with 8 bases fitting TRBD1. This CDR3 spans 13 amino acids. Germline V gene data show CDR1 as SGHAT and CDR2 as FQNNGV. The V gene end was trimmed by 4 bases and the J gene end by 14 bases; junction bases not matched to a gene: 7. The CDR3 coding sequence is TGTGCCAGCAGCTCCCAGGGGGCAGATTCCCTCCACTTT. Encoded protein: CASSSQGADSLHF.

The chain joins TRBV9 to TRBJ2-1; 7 nucleotides match TRBD2. V lost 3 bases, J lost 5 bases, and 5 bases stayed unmatched. The CDR3 totals 14 residues. The germline gives CDR1 SGDLS, CDR2 YYNGEE. CDR3 DNA: TGTGCCAGCAGCGCCGGGGGGTCCCACAATGAGCAGTTCTTC. This sequence encodes CASSAGGSHNEQFF.

The gene calls are TRBV28 and TRBJ2-6; weak D call: TRBD2 (6 bases). The germline CDR1 and CDR2 sequences are MDHEN and SYDVKM. Trimming stripped 5 bases from V and 4 bases from J, with 21 bases between. This CDR3 is built from 18 residues. The CDR3 here is CASSPTPGGRIGANVLTF. CDR3 DNA: TGTGCCAGCAGTCCAACCCCCGGGGGAAGGATCGGGGCCAACGTCCTGACTTTC.

The chain employs TRBV14 and TRBJ2-3; weak D call: TRBD2 (5 bases). Trimming stripped 4 bases from V and 0 bases from J, with 14 bases between. The CDR3 is 16 residues long. Germline values: CDR1 SGHDN, CDR2 FVKESK. DNA for the CDR3: TGTGCCAGCAGCCGTGGTTCTAGCCCTAGCACAGATACGCAGTATTTT. Protein sequence: CASSRGSSPSTDTQYF. The full variable domain, in which reference TRBV14 and TRBJ2-3 provide the parts outside the CDR3, is EAGVTQFPSHSVIEKGQTVTLRCDPISGHDNLYWYRRVMGKEIKFLLHFVKESKQDESGMPNNRFLAERTGGTYSTLKVQPAELEDSGVYFCASSRGSSPSTDTQYFGPGTRLTVL.

The chain recombines TRBV14 with TRBJ2-5; TRBD2 might be the D (6 bases). This CDR3 is built from 13 residues. V was trimmed by 4 bases and J by 6 bases, leaving 12 bases between them. CDR1 is SGHDN, CDR2 FVKESK, per germline. Here the CDR3 reads CASSPTRTQTQYF. CDR3 bases: TGTGCCAGCAGCCCGACTAGAACACAGACCCAGTACTTC.

The chain combines TRBV14 with TRBJ1-5, with a tentative D call TRBD1 (6 bases). The CDR3 totals 15 residues. Trimming cost V 1 base and J 4 bases, with 11 bases left between them. The germline CDR1 and CDR2 sequences are SGHDN and FVKESK. The CDR3 is CASSQAGAGNQPQHF. CDR3 sequence (DNA): TGTGCCAGCAGCCAAGCAGGGGCCGGGAATCAGCCCCAGCATTTT.

The J gene is TRBJ1-5, the V gene TRBV7-2; D not certain. The CDR3 is 13 amino acids. Germline loops: CDR1 SGHTA, CDR2 FQGNSA. V was cut by 7 bases and J by 0 bases, with 7 bases left in between. In DNA, the CDR3 is TGTGCCAGCACCAAGAATAGCAATCAGCCCCAGCATTTT. It translates to CASTKNSNQPQHF.

The chain joins TRBV29-1 to TRBJ1-6, with 7 positions matching TRBD1. V gave up 5 bases and J gave up 7 bases; unmatched junction bases: 8. Germline V CDR1 and CDR2: SQVTM, ANQGSEA. The CDR3 is 14 residues long. This CDR3 reads CSVKTGESNSPLHF. The DNA for the CDR3 is TGCAGCGTTAAAACAGGGGAGAGCAATTCACCCCTCCACTTT.

This clone occurred once. V is TRBV10-2 and J is TRBJ2-2, with D possibly being TRBD1 (6 bases). Trimming removed 6 bases at V and 4 bases at J, with 9 bases between. Germline values: CDR1 WSHSY, CDR2 SAAADI. The CDR3 is 13 residues long. The CDR3 reads CASSRGSTGELFF. In nucleotides, the CDR3 is TGCGCCAGCAGCAGGGGTAGCACCGGGGAGCTGTTTTTT.

J is TRBJ2-1 and V is TRBV19; D not resolved. CDR1 and CDR2 from the germline V gene are LNHDA and SQIVND (reference sequence). The CDR3 runs 17 residues. The ends were cut back, 1 base at V and 5 bases at J, with 18 bases in the middle. As DNA, the CDR3 is TGTGCCAGTAGTATAGGGAATGTCCCTATCCCCCACAATGAGCAGTTCTTC. Its translation is CASSIGNVPIPHNEQFF.